Included here is one T cell receptor (beta chain) sequence, with context. CDR1 is MNHEY and CDR2 is SMNVEV in the germline V gene (reference sequence). V was pared by 2 bases and J by 0 bases, with 10 bases between. The CDR3 extends over 15 amino acids. TCRdb's copy holds only in-frame clones and misses some; the assay was immunoSEQ multiplex PCR. Found here are about 310,000 clones, roughly 87% of them singletons; the top ten hold 1%. This sample stems from a study of blood T cell repertoires in COVID-19. The chain is built from TRBV27 and TRBJ1-2, with a possible D match to TRBD1 (5 bases). This TCR derives from a man aged 45-65 years with active or convalescent COVID-19. The sequenced sample consisted of peripheral blood. CDR3: CASSLRRGSNYGYTF. The CDR3 DNA is TGTGCCAGCAGTTTAAGGAGGGGTTCTAACTATGGCTACACCTTC.